These T cell receptor beta chains were read from a single sample in a study of neoadjuvant anti-PD-1 for oral cavity cancer. Sequencing used immunoSEQ multiplex PCR; TCRdb keeps in-frame clones, though not all of them. Of 9,500 to 13,000 clones listed, under 75% are singletons. The specimen was tumor tissue, collected after nivolumab (anti-PD-1) treatment. The source is a person between 40 and 80 years old with oral cavity squamous cell carcinoma. Each CDR3 is given with its conserved first and last residue. D genes are given only for firm matches. The listing skips clone size in some rows; elsewhere it reads once, few, many or a size class.

once	11	NA	TRBV18	TRBJ1-1	CASSVNTEAFF	TGTGCCAGCTCAGTGAACACTGAAGCTTTCTTT
NA	15	NA	TRBV27	TRBJ1-2	CASSFYRPGAYGYTF	TGTGCCAGCAGTTTTTATAGGCCAGGGGCCTATGGCTACACCTTC
NA	14	NA	TRBV6-5	TRBJ2-2	CASSPYSNTGELFF	TGTGCCAGCAGTCCCTATTCCAACACCGGGGAGCTGTTTTTT
NA	13	NA	TRBV6-5	TRBJ2-7	CASSENGAYEQYF	TGTGCCAGCAGTGAAAACGGGGCCTACGAGCAGTACTTC
NA	13	TRBD1	TRBV11-2	TRBJ1-2	CASSLGGDRGYTF	TGTGCCAGCAGCCTAGGGGGCGACCGTGGCTACACCTTC
NA	15	NA	TRBV5-1	TRBJ2-1	CASSSDGTNYNEQFF	TGCGCCAGCAGCTCGGACGGAACAAACTACAATGAGCAGTTCTTC
few	17	TRBD2	TRBV7-9	TRBJ2-3	CASSPGRGALYTDTQYF	TGTGCCAGCAGCCCCGGGAGGGGCGCCTTATACACAGATACGCAGTATTTT
NA	14	NA	TRBV19	TRBJ1-4	CASSFRDITEKLFF	TGTGCCAGTAGCTTCCGGGACATCACTGAAAAACTGTTTTTT
few	14	NA	TRBV5-4	TRBJ2-1	CASSLEGAYNEQFF	TGTGCCAGCAGCTTGGAGGGGGCCTACAATGAGCAGTTCTTC
NA	13	NA	TRBV6-5	TRBJ1-6	CASSYPVRGTLHF	TGTGCCAGCAGTTACCCGGTCAGGGGCACCCTCCACTTT
NA	16	TRBD1	TRBV5-1	TRBJ1-2	CASSLAVTGLNYGYTF	TGCGCCAGCAGCTTGGCGGTGACAGGGCTTAACTATGGCTACACCTTC
few	14	TRBD2	TRBV2	TRBJ2-1	CASSPLAGVNEQFF	TGTGCCAGCAGTCCACTAGCGGGAGTAAATGAGCAGTTCTTC
few	15	TRBD1	TRBV5-1	TRBJ2-4	CASRLAAGGRNIQYF	TGCGCCAGCAGATTGGCCGCAGGGGGCAGAAACATTCAGTACTTC
NA	16	NA	TRBV29-1	TRBJ2-6	CSVEVESRSGANVLTF	TGCAGCGTTGAAGTGGAGTCCCGCTCTGGGGCCAACGTCCTGACTTTC
few	13	NA	TRBV7-2	TRBJ1-5	CASSVQGSQPQHF	TGTGCCAGCAGCGTCCAGGGGAGTCAGCCCCAGCATTTT
once	15	NA	TRBV19	TRBJ2-1	CASSIAKRAYNEQFF	TGTGCCAGTAGTATAGCTAAGCGAGCATACAATGAGCAGTTCTTC
once	14	NA	TRBV6-1	TRBJ2-1	CASSEASGYNEQFF	TGTGCCAGCAGTGAAGCTAGCGGTTACAATGAGCAGTTCTTC
few	21	NA	TRBV21-1	TRBJ2-3	CASSKAHGSSGDLYSTDTQYF	TGTGCCAGCAGCAAAGCGCACGGTAGTAGCGGGGACCTATATAGCACAGATACGCAGTATTTT
NA	14	TRBD2	TRBV6-4	TRBJ2-1	CASSDKWEGNEQFF	TGTGCCAGCAGTGACAAGTGGGAGGGGAATGAGCAGTTCTTC
NA	15	NA	TRBV29-1	TRBJ1-4	CSGQGAGGGNEKLFF	TGCAGCGGGCAGGGCGCTGGCGGAGGGAATGAAAAACTGTTTTTT
NA	13	NA	TRBV11-3	TRBJ2-7	CASSPGQSYEQYF	TGTGCCAGCAGCCCCGGCCAAAGCTACGAGCAGTACTTC
NA	15	TRBD1	TRBV19	TRBJ2-7	CASSGTGGPSEEQYF	TGTGCCAGTAGTGGGACAGGGGGCCCGTCGGAAGAGCAGTACTTC
NA	12	NA	TRBV28	TRBJ2-3	CASSPPARTMYF	TGTGCCAGCAGCCCCCCCGCCCGGACTATGTATTTT
NA	16	TRBD1	TRBV5-1	TRBJ1-6	CASSAGMDRGNSPLHF	TGCGCCAGCAGCGCCGGAATGGACAGGGGTAATTCACCCCTCCACTTT
few	16	TRBD2	TRBV18	TRBJ2-1	CASSPPGLAGHGEQFF	TGTGCCAGCTCACCACCTGGACTAGCGGGACACGGTGAGCAGTTCTTC
NA	18	TRBD1	TRBV4-2	TRBJ1-1	CASSRLQGDRGCLHWAFF	TGTGCCAGCAGCCGACTACAGGGTGACAGGGGATGCTTGCATTGGGCTTTCTTT
NA	15	TRBD1	TRBV28	TRBJ1-2	CASSPGTGANYGYTF	TGTGCCAGCAGTCCAGGGACAGGGGCTAACTATGGCTACACCTTC